This T cell receptor (beta chain) was recorded in a study of blood T cell repertoires in COVID-19. Study context: Sample material is recorded as cDNA or gDNA derived from T cells, B-cell-depleted T cells, or PBMCs.

CDR3 length: 17 amino acids. V was shortened by 4 bases and J by 5 bases, with 23 bases between the two germline ends. The V gene's germline CDR1 is LNHDA and CDR2 SQIVND (reference sequence). Participants were aged roughly 18 to 95 years, lived in 25 or so US areas, and enrolled virtually. Donors were grouped by their self-reported clinical history. Assay: immunoSEQ multiplex PCR; the TCRdb copy retains only in-frame clones and omits some. The repertoire holds over 350,000 clones, 70% to 90% seen once, with nearly 2% in the top ten. The chain couples TRBV19 to TRBJ1-2; D gene ambiguous. Sequencing was done on a sample of PBMCs or T cells enriched from blood (not recorded which). The clonotype originates from a woman aged 18-35 years with acute COVID-19. CDR3 nucleotides: TGTGCCAGTAGTACCTGGTCCTCCCTGGGCCTGCGTTATGGCTACACCTTC. Its protein product is CASSTWSSLGLRYGYTF.